The clone carrying this TCR beta chain was found a few times. Its specificity is unknown. Sorted CD4+ subsets: naive, central memory, regulatory, stem cell-like memory (CD45RO/CCR7/CD25/CD127/CD95/CD27 panel). This CDR3 has 16 residues. The ends lost 2 bases at V and 5 bases at J; junction bases unmatched: 10. Per the germline V gene, CDR1 is SGDLS and CDR2 is YYNGEE. This record belongs to a study of beta chain features in type 1 diabetes. Expressed TCRB transcripts were sequenced, since all the RNA that had been isolated was reverse transcribed. Sequenced by immunoSEQ multiplex PCR; TCRdb stores in-frame clones only, minus some. Of 900,000 or so clones listed, 17% are singletons. Notes on the study in general: Naive, central memory and Treg TCRB repertoires appeared more alike in patients than in healthy donors.

This TCR was sampled from a woman in her late teens or twenties in good health. The chain links TRBV9 to TRBJ2-3; 8 bases align to TRBD2. The specimen was naive CD4+ T cells from blood. CDR3 protein: CASSVESSGRRDTQYF. CDR3 nucleotide sequence: TGTGCCAGCAGCGTCGAATCCAGCGGGAGAAGAGATACGCAGTATTTT.